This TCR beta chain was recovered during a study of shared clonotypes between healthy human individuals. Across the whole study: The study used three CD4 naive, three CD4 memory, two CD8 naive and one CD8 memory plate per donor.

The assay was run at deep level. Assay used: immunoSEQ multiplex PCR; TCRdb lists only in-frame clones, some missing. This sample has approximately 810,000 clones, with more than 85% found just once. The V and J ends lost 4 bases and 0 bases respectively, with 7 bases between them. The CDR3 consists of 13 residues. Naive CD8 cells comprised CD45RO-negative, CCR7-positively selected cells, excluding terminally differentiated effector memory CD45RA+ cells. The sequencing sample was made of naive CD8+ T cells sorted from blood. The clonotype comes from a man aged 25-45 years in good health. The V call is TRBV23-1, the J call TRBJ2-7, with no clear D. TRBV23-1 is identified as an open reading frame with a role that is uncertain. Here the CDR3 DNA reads TGCGCCAGCAGTCGGGATATCTCCTACGAGCAGTACTTC. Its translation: CASSRDISYEQYF.